This section outlines one TCR beta chain sequence together with its context. The antigen remains undetermined. The CDR3 is 13 amino acids. V lost 3 bases to trimming and J lost 7 bases; unmatched junction nucleotides: 1. The V gene's germline CDR1 is SEHNR and CDR2 FQNEAQ (reference sequence). For repertoire sequencing, the TCR beta CDR3 regions were amplified from RNA transcripts. A first-round RT-PCR used HTBI primers, followed by a second-round multiplex PCR. One entry per CDR3 protein, called by TCRdb with MiXCR from the multiplex PCR reads. The sample has almost 750,000 distinct CDR3 sequences; 40% are singletons. This sample was taken from a study of Graves' ophthalmopathy and Graves' hyperthyroidism. About the research overall: Untreated patients at initial diagnosis provided peripheral blood.

Study-level findings and limits: Blood also harbored most expanded thyroid clonotypes above 0.001 frequency.

The specimen sequenced was peripheral blood. This receptor was taken from an adult man with Graves' ophthalmopathy. The chain has TRBV7-9 and TRBJ2-2, with 8 nucleotides matching TRBD1. The CDR3 DNA is TGTGCCAGCAGCTTGGGACAGGTCGGGGAGCTGTTTTTT. Translating it yields CASSLGQVGELFF.